These 15 T cell receptor beta chains share one sample of origin, sequenced in a study of shared clonotypes between healthy human individuals. Measured with immunoSEQ multiplex PCR; TCRdb has only the in-frame clones, and not every one. The sample has about 2.1 million clones; 90% to 95% are singletons. CD8 cells regarded as naive lacked CD45RO, were positively chosen for CCR7, and omitted terminally differentiated effector memory CD45RA+ cells. The sequenced material came from naive CD8+ T cells from PBMCs. The origin of the receptors is a man aged 18 to 30 in good health. Some clones in this sample may be carry-over from other donors' samples.

The J gene is TRBJ1-1, the V gene TRBV7-8; D gene uncertain. With 1 base removed from V and 0 bases from J, the gap between germline ends came to 9 bases. Germline CDR1 and CDR2: SGHVS and FQNEAQ. CDR3 length: 15 amino acids. As DNA, the CDR3 is TGTGCCAGCAGCTTAGAACGGGGTATGAACACTGAAGCTTTCTTT. Protein sequence: CASSLERGMNTEAFF.

This chain joins TRBV4-1 and TRBJ2-7; the match to TRBD2 covers 12 bases. The germline CDR1 and CDR2 sequences are MGHRA and YSYEKL. V dropped 1 base and J dropped 3; count of bases not matched to a gene: 10. This CDR3 spans 18 amino acids. CDR3 in amino acids: CASSQVSRLAGVGYEQYF. The CDR3 nucleotides read TGCGCCAGCAGCCAAGTGTCCCGACTAGCGGGAGTAGGCTACGAGCAGTACTTC.

In its sample, this clone was seen a few times. Distinct nucleotide sequences in the sample also encode this CDR3. V usage is TRBV9 and J usage is TRBJ2-2; D uncertain. The V gene's germline CDR1 is SGDLS and CDR2 YYNGEE. V was clipped by 5 bases and J by 1 base, with 3 bases between them. CDR3 length: 12 residues. The CDR3: CASSVNTGELFF. CDR3 nucleotide sequence: TGTGCCAGCAGTGTGAACACCGGGGAGCTGTTTTTT.

V gene TRBV5-5 combines with J gene TRBJ2-7, with a weak D call TRBD1 (5 bases). Germline CDR1 and CDR2: SGHKS and YYEKEE (reference sequence). The CDR3 spans 14 residues. Trimming stripped 2 bases from V and 0 bases from J, with 9 bases between. The CDR3 region is CASSFWGSSYEQYF. CDR3 bases: TGTGCCAGCAGCTTTTGGGGCAGCTCCTACGAGCAGTACTTC.

The gene calls are TRBV7-3 and TRBJ2-1, with 11 bases aligning to TRBD2. This CDR3 is built from 18 residues. Per germline, CDR1 SGHTA and CDR2 FQGTGA. V was clipped by 5 bases and J by 15 bases; unmatched bases: 24. CDR3 region: CASSAPEPGTSGRTTPFF. In DNA form, the CDR3 reads TGTGCCAGCAGCGCTCCCGAGCCTGGGACTAGCGGACGGACCACCCCGTTCTTC.

The V gene is TRBV25-1, the J gene TRBJ1-4; 7 positions agree with TRBD1. There are 15 residues in the CDR3. With 6 bases clipped from V and 3 bases from J, the junction kept 7 bases outside the gene matches. The germline V gene encodes CDR1 MGHDK and CDR2 SYGVNS. In DNA, the CDR3 is TGTGCCAGCAGCCCCTGGGACAGTCCTAATGAAAAACTGTTTTTT. Its translation: CASSPWDSPNEKLFF. Combining the CDR3 with reference TRBV25-1 and TRBJ1-4 gives the whole variable domain EADIYQTPRYLVIGTGKKITLECSQTMGHDKMYWYQQDPGMELHLIHYSYGVNSTEKGDLSSESTVSRIRTEHFPLTLESARPSHTSQYLCASSPWDSPNEKLFFGSGTQLSVL.

The J gene is TRBJ1-5, the V gene TRBV7-8; the D gene is possibly TRBD1 (6 bases). The CDR3 length is 15 residues. From germline, CDR1 is SGHVS and CDR2 FQNEAQ. V lost 2 bases to trimming and J lost 7 bases, with 15 bases between them. The CDR3 DNA reads as TGTGCCAGCAGCTTAACGCAGGGGATAGGACAGCCCCAGCATTTT. Translated: CASSLTQGIGQPQHF.

This clone came up once. This sequence joins TRBV28 and TRBJ2-5; 7 nucleotides line up with TRBD1. The V and J ends lost 6 bases and 1 base, in that order; junction bases with no gene match: 8. This CDR3 spans 15 amino acids. Per germline, CDR1 MDHEN and CDR2 SYDVKM. The CDR3 bases are TGTGCCAGCAGGTACCGGGACAGAGTCCAAGAGACCCAGTACTTC. Translating it yields CASRYRDRVQETQYF.

The V and J genes are TRBV6-5 and TRBJ2-7; D is perhaps TRBD1 (5 bases). The CDR3 runs to 13 residues. V lost 1 base and J 6 bases, leaving 10 bases between the germline ends. Germline CDR1 and CDR2: MNHEY and SVGAGI. Here the CDR3 reads CASSYFQGSEQYF. CDR3 in DNA: TGTGCCAGCAGTTACTTCCAGGGCAGCGAGCAGTACTTC.

The chain is built from TRBV7-9 and TRBJ2-7, with 12 bases matching TRBD2. This CDR3 has 17 residues. Germline assignment: CDR1 SEHNR and CDR2 FQNEAQ (reference sequence). Losses at the gene ends were 6 bases for V and 0 bases for J; bases not matched to a gene: 9. Here the CDR3 reads CASRPGLAGLSSYEQYF. The CDR3 region has the DNA TGTGCCAGCAGGCCGGGACTAGCGGGCCTGAGCTCCTACGAGCAGTACTTC.

This rearrangement joins TRBV21-1 to TRBJ2-1; the D segment call TRBD1 is taken from the table without a DNA check. TRBV21-1 is assigned pseudogene status. This CDR3 has 17 residues. CDR3 DNA sequence: TGTGCCAGCAGCAATCTTTTCGCAGGGCAGGGTCAGGGTGAGCAGTTCTTC. This codes for CASSNLFAGQGQGEQFF.

There are a few counts of this clone. The same CDR3 also results from other DNA sequences found in this sample. This chain links TRBV30 with TRBJ1-1; no firm D call. The germline V and J ends were trimmed by 5 bases and 1 base, with 8 bases remaining between them. Germline CDR1 is GTSNPN and CDR2 is SVGIG (reference sequence). The CDR3 length is 12 residues. The CDR3 DNA reads TGTGCCTGGGGGGTGGGGAACACTGAAGCTTTCTTT. It yields the protein CAWGVGNTEAFF.

This clone was observed a single time. The V call is TRBV27, the J call TRBJ1-2; D is perhaps TRBD1 (5 bases). The CDR3 is 16 amino acids. V was cut by 5 bases and J by 4 bases, with 20 bases left in between. Germline CDR1 is MNHEY and CDR2 is SMNVEV (reference sequence). This CDR3 is CASSERPGTTSYGYTF. The CDR3 bases are TGTGCCAGCAGTGAGAGGCCCGGGACCACGAGCTATGGCTACACCTTC.

This chain joins TRBV5-6 and TRBJ1-2, with TRBD1 matching over 12 bases. CDR1 is SGHDT and CDR2 is YYEEEE in the germline V gene. This CDR3 spans 16 amino acids. Germline trimming cut 5 bases from V and 8 bases from J; bases unmatched to any gene: 13. This chain's CDR3 is CASRTGTGGGGAGYTF. The CDR3 bases are TGTGCCAGCAGGACCGGGACAGGGGGCGGAGGAGCCGGCTACACCTTC.

CDR3 bases: TGTGCCAGCTTGGGGTACGAGCAGTACTTC. Translation: CASLGYEQYF. The V call is TRBV6-1, the J call TRBJ2-7; D remains ambiguous. The CDR3 sequence is 10 residues long. The germline V and J ends were trimmed by 8 bases and 4 bases, with 6 bases remaining between them. CDR1 is MNHNS and CDR2 is SASEGT in the germline V gene.